A selection of T cell receptor beta chains follows, all from one sample in a study of T cell responses to AZD1222 COVID-19 vaccine. Libraries were prepared by immunoSEQ multiplex PCR; TCRdb keeps only in-frame clonotypes and omits some of them. The sample yields under 200,000 clones, 94% seen once. The material was peripheral blood, obtained on day 0 of AZD1222 vaccination. The receptor source for this set is an adult in good health. The CDR3 runs from the conserved cysteine through the conserved F or W. D genes are given only for firm matches. Clone size, where shown, is once, few, many, or a class for clones that have expanded.

>TRBV29-1|TRBJ1-1|13|NA|NA
CSVGSGVRTEAFF
TGCAGCGTTGGGTCAGGGGTCAGAACTGAAGCTTTCTTT
>TRBV4-2|TRBJ1-2|13|NA|NA
CASSQDTDRLGTF
TGTGCCAGCAGCCAAGATACGGACCGTCTCGGTACCTTC
>TRBV5-5|TRBJ2-1|14|NA|NA
CASSRGTGTLEQFF
TGTGCCAGCAGTCGTGGGACTGGAACCCTTGAGCAGTTCTTC
>TRBV6-5|TRBJ1-2|12|NA|few
CASTDQNYGYTF
TGTGCCAGCACGGACCAAAACTATGGCTACACCTTC
>TRBV3-1/TRBV3-2|TRBJ1-2|13|NA|NA
CASSPAGEYGYTF
TGTGCCAGCAGCCCCGCGGGGGAATATGGCTACACCTTC
>TRBV28|TRBJ2-7|13|NA|NA
CASLRDSSYEQYF
TGTGCCAGCCTTCGTGACAGCTCCTACGAGCAGTACTTC
>TRBV4-2|TRBJ2-7|13|TRBD2|NA
CASSPGLAGRQYF
TGTGCCAGCAGCCCCGGACTAGCGGGGAGGCAGTACTTC
>TRBV18|TRBJ1-6|14|NA|NA
CASSQQEVESPLHF
TGTGCCAGCTCACAACAGGAGGTTGAGTCACCCCTCCACTTT
>TRBV19|TRBJ1-4|14|TRBD1|NA
CASSIDRGNEKLFF
TGTGCCAGTAGCATAGACAGGGGGAATGAAAAACTGTTTTTT
>TRBV7-8|TRBJ2-1|14|NA|NA
CASSLIGSYNEQFF
TGTGCCAGCAGCTTAATTGGCTCCTACAATGAGCAGTTCTTC
>TRBV9|TRBJ2-6|17|TRBD1|NA
CASSVLGTGIGANVLTF
TGTGCCAGCAGCGTATTAGGGACAGGGATTGGGGCCAACGTCCTGACTTTC
>TRBV5-1|TRBJ1-3|14|NA|NA
CASSLKGDGNTIYF
TGCGCCAGCAGCTTGAAGGGGGACGGAAACACCATATATTTT
>TRBV11-2|TRBJ2-3|19|TRBD2|NA
CASNGKSLAGGTSTDTQYF
TGTGCCAGCAATGGGAAGTCCTTAGCGGGAGGAACTAGCACAGATACGCAGTATTTT
>TRBV10-3|TRBJ1-1|13|NA|NA
CAISVVYDTEAFF
TGTGCCATCAGTGTTGTTTATGACACTGAAGCTTTCTTT
>TRBV4-1|TRBJ1-1|14|NA|NA
CASSQGGLGTEAFF
TGCGCCAGCAGCCAAGGGGGCCTGGGCACTGAAGCTTTCTTT
>TRBV19|TRBJ2-7|13|TRBD2|NA
CASSNAGVPEQYF
TGTGCCAGTAGTAACGCGGGAGTACCCGAGCAGTACTTC
>TRBV5-4|TRBJ2-7|15|TRBD2|NA
CASSLGVSGSYEQYF
TGTGCCAGCAGCTTGGGGGTCAGCGGGAGCTACGAGCAGTACTTC
>TRBV19|TRBJ2-1|15|NA|NA
CASSQKEYWMNEQFF
TGTGCCAGTAGTCAAAAAGAGTATTGGATGAATGAGCAGTTCTTC
>TRBV7-9|TRBJ1-1|12|NA|NA
CASSLGDIRAFF
TGTGCCAGCAGCTTAGGGGACATCAGGGCTTTCTTT
>TRBV2|TRBJ1-1|16|TRBD1|NA
CASSEAWDRAETEAFF
TGTGCCAGCAGTGAAGCTTGGGACAGGGCAGAGACTGAAGCTTTCTTT
>TRBV28|TRBJ1-3|14|NA|NA
CASRRGVSGNTIYF
TGTGCCAGCAGGCGAGGGGTGTCTGGAAACACCATATATTTT
>TRBV28|TRBJ2-7|10|NA|NA
CATSGAEQYF
TGTGCCACCTCTGGGGCAGAGCAGTACTTC
>TRBV18|TRBJ2-7|15|NA|NA
CASSPTGGSSYEQYF
TGTGCCAGCTCACCGACCGGAGGATCTTCCTACGAGCAGTACTTC
>TRBV6-1|TRBJ2-7|13|NA|NA
CASSEASGVGQYF
TGTGCCAGCAGTGAAGCATCAGGAGTCGGGCAGTACTTC
>TRBV5-1|TRBJ1-4|14|NA|NA
CASRPAATNEKLFF
TGCGCCAGCAGGCCCGCAGCAACTAATGAAAAACTGTTTTTT
>TRBV5-1|TRBJ2-5|14|NA|NA
CASSLTGLGETQYF
TGCGCCAGCAGCTTGACAGGATTAGGAGAGACCCAGTACTTC
>TRBV28|TRBJ1-5|13|NA|NA
CASSLYVYQPQHF
TGTGCCAGCAGTTTATACGTCTATCAGCCCCAGCATTTT
>TRBV5-1|TRBJ2-1|15|NA|NA
CASSLVGTQYNEQFF
TGCGCCAGCAGCTTGGTTGGCACCCAGTACAATGAGCAGTTCTTC
>TRBV5-1|TRBJ2-2|15|TRBD2|NA
CASSFAGAGAGELFF
TGCGCCAGCAGCTTCGCGGGAGCCGGGGCCGGGGAGCTGTTTTTT
>TRBV14|TRBJ2-5|16|NA|once
CASSHGGVQFQETQYF
TGTGCCAGCAGCCACGGCGGGGTCCAATTCCAAGAGACCCAGTACTTC
>TRBV2|TRBJ1-2|15|NA|NA
CASSVSRGSVDGYTF
TGTGCCAGCAGTGTCTCCCGAGGCAGTGTTGATGGCTACACCTTC
>TRBV19|TRBJ2-3|12|NA|once
CASRSDYNTQYF
TGTGCCAGTAGGTCAGATTATAATACGCAGTATTTT
>TRBV28|TRBJ2-7|11|NA|few
CASSNRDEQYF
TGTGCCAGCTCCAATCGTGACGAGCAGTACTTC
>TRBV6-2/TRBV6-3|TRBJ2-3|11|NA|NA
CASSNTDTQYF
TGTGCCAGCAGTAACACAGATACGCAGTATTTT
>TRBV5-1|TRBJ2-2|17|TRBD2|NA
CASSFQLGLQNTGELFF
TGCGCCAGCAGCTTCCAGTTGGGACTACAGAACACCGGGGAGCTGTTTTTT
>TRBV18|TRBJ2-7|19|TRBD2|NA
CASSPRVAILAGGGYEQYF
TGTGCCAGCTCACCAAGGGTTGCCATTCTAGCGGGAGGTGGCTACGAGCAGTACTTC
>TRBV24-1|TRBJ2-3|16|NA|NA
CATKSSWGPGPDTQYF
TGTGCCACCAAGAGCTCGTGGGGCCCAGGCCCAGATACGCAGTATTTT
>TRBV5-1|TRBJ1-6|17|TRBD1|NA
CASRPGQLSSYNSPLHF
TGCGCCAGCAGACCGGGACAGCTGAGCTCCTATAATTCACCCCTCCACTTT
>TRBV3-1/TRBV3-2|TRBJ2-1|17|NA|NA
CASSPLGEKSSYNEQFF
TGTGCCAGCAGTCCCCTAGGGGAAAAAAGCTCCTACAATGAGCAGTTCTTC
>TRBV27|TRBJ1-4|15|NA|NA
CASSPGNREFEKLFF
TGTGCCAGCAGCCCAGGGAACAGGGAGTTTGAAAAACTGTTTTTT
>TRBV28|TRBJ1-6|16|NA|NA
CASSLFKTLDNSPLHF
TGTGCCAGCAGTTTATTTAAGACGCTCGATAATTCACCCCTCCACTTT
>TRBV5-5|TRBJ1-2|11|NA|NA
CASSLADGYTF
TGTGCCAGCAGCCTCGCCGACGGCTACACCTTC
>TRBV11-2|TRBJ2-7|13|NA|once
CASSFGYTYEQYF
TGTGCCAGCAGCTTCGGCTACACCTACGAGCAGTACTTC
>TRBV7-9|TRBJ2-1|16|NA|NA
CASSTPGLPSYNEQFF
TGTGCCAGCAGCACCCCCGGGCTACCCTCCTACAATGAGCAGTTCTTC
>TRBV2|TRBJ1-5|10|NA|NA
CASTPRPQHF
TGTGCCAGCACCCCCCGCCCCCAGCATTTT
>TRBV12-3/TRBV12-4|TRBJ1-2|13|NA|NA
CASSLGLNYGYTF
TGTGCCAGCAGTTTGGGGCTTAACTATGGCTACACCTTC
>TRBV15|TRBJ1-2|13|TRBD1|NA
CATRIGGSYGYTF
TGTGCCACGAGGATAGGGGGCTCCTATGGCTACACCTTC
>TRBV14|TRBJ1-3|17|NA|NA
CASSPPVGAAGKNTIYF
TGTGCCAGCAGCCCCCCGGTGGGAGCCGCGGGGAAAAACACCATATATTTT
>TRBV18|TRBJ2-3|16|TRBD1|NA
CASSPGIQGAWDTQYF
TGTGCCAGCTCACCGGGTATACAGGGGGCATGGGATACGCAGTATTTT
>TRBV2|TRBJ2-2|18|NA|NA
CASRRVQEQEANTGELFF
TGTGCCAGCAGGAGGGTTCAGGAACAGGAAGCGAACACCGGGGAGCTGTTTTTT
>TRBV2|TRBJ2-2|16|TRBD2|NA
CASSGASGRLSGELFF
TGTGCCAGCAGTGGGGCTAGCGGGAGGCTAAGCGGGGAGCTGTTTTTT